This T cell receptor (beta chain) was identified in a study of tissue T cells after allogeneic stem cell transplantation. Study findings and constraints: In patients and mice, blood and spleen missed much of tissue repertoire. Within patients, tissue anatomy strongly shaped TCR repertoire composition.

Assay used: immunoSEQ multiplex PCR; TCRdb lists only in-frame clones, some missing. The sample lists about 42,000 clones; more than 90% were seen once. The germline V gene has CDR1 SGHAT and CDR2 FQNNGV. V was pared by 5 bases and J by 7 bases, with 15 bases between. The CDR3 extends over 14 amino acids. The count of this clone is one. What it binds is not known. The TCR comes from a woman between 35 and 75 years old who later had graft-versus-host disease after an allogeneic stem cell transplant. The input for sequencing was blood, taken before transplantation. The J gene is TRBJ2-1, the V gene TRBV11-2; D is possibly TRBD1 (6 bases). This CDR3 is CASSRQGRKNEQFF. The CDR3 nucleotides read TGTGCCAGCAGCCGGCAGGGGAGAAAAAATGAGCAGTTCTTC.